This paragraph covers one TCR beta chain sequence. Its antigen is unknown. The sample belongs to a study of shared clonotypes between healthy human individuals. General study findings and limits: Sampling involved blood alone; tissue repertoires likely differ. The represented genetic and exposure-history diversity was limited by the small number of donors. An expected dependence of interdonor clonotype sharing on sequencing depth was noted.

V trimming: 6 bases; J trimming: 2 bases; junction bases outside the gene matches: 10. Germline CDR1 is SGHRS and CDR2 is YFSETQ. The CDR3 totals 16 residues. Assay execution took place at the deep level. Data came from immunoSEQ multiplex PCR; TCRdb stores just in-frame clones and leaves some out. The sample includes over a million clones, approximately 98.5% of them seen just once. This sequence was found in a man in his thirties or forties in good health. The sequencing input was naive CD4+ T cells sorted from blood. The subset: CD45RA+ positively selected. The chain has TRBV5-1 and TRBJ2-3; 9 nucleotides match TRBD2. The CDR3 DNA reads as TGCGCCAGCACCCCCAGCAGGACTAGCGACACAGATACGCAGTATTTT. Translating gives CASTPSRTSDTDTQYF.